The sequence of this T cell receptor (beta chain) was determined in a study of radiotherapy plus CTLA-4 blockade in lung cancer. Study in general: Objective responses arose in roughly 20% of patients, and 25% to 35% experienced disease control. Study conclusions and caveats: According to reports, early shifts in blood T cell clones, alongside interferon-beta, forecast response most accurately. Some TCR clones had been derived from tumors. These clones expanded in peripheral blood after radiotherapy plus ipilimumab.

Here immunoSEQ multiplex PCR was the method, and the copy in TCRdb shows in-frame clones only, minus some. The repertoire holds some 32,000 clones, approximately 70% seen once, with approximately 3.8% in the top ten. In germline, CDR1 is MGHDK, CDR2 SYGVNS. The CDR3 consists of 14 residues. Trimming removed 7 bases from V and 0 bases from J, with 9 bases in between. This clone was detected a few times. Its target is not known. Focal radiation plus CTLA-4 blockade with ipilimumab was administered to patients who had chemo-refractory metastatic non-small-cell lung cancer. The gene calls are TRBV25-1 and TRBJ2-2; no clear D. This receptor was identified in a human donor with non-small cell lung cancer who had stable disease on radiotherapy plus ipilimumab. This material consisted of peripheral blood, taken from a patient treated with radiotherapy plus ipilimumab. The CDR3 DNA sequence: TGTGCCAGCACTCCTCGGTCGAACACCGGGGAGCTGTTTTTT. Translating it yields CASTPRSNTGELFF.